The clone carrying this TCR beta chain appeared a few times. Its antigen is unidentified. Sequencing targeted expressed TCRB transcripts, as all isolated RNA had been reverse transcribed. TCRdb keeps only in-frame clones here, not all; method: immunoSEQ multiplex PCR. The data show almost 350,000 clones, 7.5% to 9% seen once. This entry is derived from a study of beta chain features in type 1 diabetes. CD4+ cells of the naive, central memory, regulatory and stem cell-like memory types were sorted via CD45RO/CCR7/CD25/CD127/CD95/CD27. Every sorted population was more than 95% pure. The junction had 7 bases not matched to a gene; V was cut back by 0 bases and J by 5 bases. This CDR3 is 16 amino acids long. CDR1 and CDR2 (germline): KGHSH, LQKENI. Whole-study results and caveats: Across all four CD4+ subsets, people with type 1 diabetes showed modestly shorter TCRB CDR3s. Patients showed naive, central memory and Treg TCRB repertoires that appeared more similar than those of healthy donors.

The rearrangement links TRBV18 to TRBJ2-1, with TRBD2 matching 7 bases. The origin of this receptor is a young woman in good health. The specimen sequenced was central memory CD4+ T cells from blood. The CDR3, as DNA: TGTGCCAGCTCACCACCCGGCGGGAGAATCAACAATGAGCAGTTCTTC. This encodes CASSPPGGRINNEQFF.